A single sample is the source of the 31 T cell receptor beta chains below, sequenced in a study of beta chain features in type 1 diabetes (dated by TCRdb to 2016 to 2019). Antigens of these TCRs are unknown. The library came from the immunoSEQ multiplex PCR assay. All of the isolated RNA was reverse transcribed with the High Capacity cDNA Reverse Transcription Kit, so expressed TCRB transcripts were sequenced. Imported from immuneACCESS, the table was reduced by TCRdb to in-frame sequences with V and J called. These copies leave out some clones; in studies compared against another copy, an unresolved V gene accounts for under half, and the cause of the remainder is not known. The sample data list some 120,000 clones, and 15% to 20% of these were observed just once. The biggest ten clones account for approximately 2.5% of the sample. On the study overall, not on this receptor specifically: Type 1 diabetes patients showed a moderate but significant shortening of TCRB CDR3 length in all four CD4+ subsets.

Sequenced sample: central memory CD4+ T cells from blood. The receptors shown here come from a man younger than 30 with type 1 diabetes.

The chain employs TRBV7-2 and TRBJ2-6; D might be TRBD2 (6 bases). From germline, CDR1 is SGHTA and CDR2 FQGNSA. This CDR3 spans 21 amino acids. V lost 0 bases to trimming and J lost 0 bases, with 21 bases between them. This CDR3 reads CASSLAPWRGLTSSGANVLTF. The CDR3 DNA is TGTGCCAGCAGCTTAGCCCCCTGGAGGGGCCTCACAAGCTCTGGGGCCAACGTCCTGACTTTC.

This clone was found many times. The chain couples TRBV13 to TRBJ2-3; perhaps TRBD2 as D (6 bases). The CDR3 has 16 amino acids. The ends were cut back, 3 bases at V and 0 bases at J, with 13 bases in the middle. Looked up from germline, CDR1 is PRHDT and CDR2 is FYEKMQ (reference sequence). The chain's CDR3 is CASSFFGGTSTDTQYF. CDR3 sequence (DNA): TGTGCCAGCAGCTTTTTCGGCGGGACTAGCACAGATACGCAGTATTTT.

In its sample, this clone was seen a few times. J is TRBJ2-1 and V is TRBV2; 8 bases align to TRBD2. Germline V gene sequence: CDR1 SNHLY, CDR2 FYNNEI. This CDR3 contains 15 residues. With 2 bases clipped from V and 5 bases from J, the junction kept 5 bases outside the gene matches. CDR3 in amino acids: CASSERAGGDNEQFF. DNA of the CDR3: TGTGCCAGCAGTGAAAGGGCGGGGGGCGACAATGAGCAGTTCTTC.

In nucleotides, the CDR3 is TGTGCCAGCGGTCCCCGGGACAGGGCCCCCCCTAGCACAGATACGCAGTATTTT. Translated: CASGPRDRAPPSTDTQYF. V usage is TRBV7-2 and J usage is TRBJ2-3; 9 bases fit TRBD1. Losses at the gene ends were 8 bases for V and 0 bases for J; bases not matched to a gene: 15. The V gene's germline CDR1 is SGHTA and CDR2 FQGNSA. The CDR3 extends over 18 amino acids.

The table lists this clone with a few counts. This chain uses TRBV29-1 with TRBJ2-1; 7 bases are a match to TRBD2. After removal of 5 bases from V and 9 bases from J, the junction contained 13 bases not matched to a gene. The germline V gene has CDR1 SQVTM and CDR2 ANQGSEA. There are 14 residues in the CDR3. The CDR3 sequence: CSVHKVGGPGEQFF. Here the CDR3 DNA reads TGCAGCGTTCATAAGGTGGGAGGGCCTGGTGAGCAGTTCTTC.

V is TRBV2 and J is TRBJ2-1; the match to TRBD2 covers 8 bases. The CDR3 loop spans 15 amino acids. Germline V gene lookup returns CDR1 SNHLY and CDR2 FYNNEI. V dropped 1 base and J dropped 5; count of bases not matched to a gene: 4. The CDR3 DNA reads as TGTGCCAGCAGTGAAGGGATAGCGGGAAACAATGAGCAGTTCTTC. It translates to CASSEGIAGNNEQFF.

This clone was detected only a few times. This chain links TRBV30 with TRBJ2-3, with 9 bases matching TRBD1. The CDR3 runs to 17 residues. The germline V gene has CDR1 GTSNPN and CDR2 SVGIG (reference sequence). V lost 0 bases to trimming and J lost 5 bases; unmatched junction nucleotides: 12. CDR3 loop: CAWSVPLRQGDKDTQYF. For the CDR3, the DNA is TGTGCCTGGAGTGTACCTCTGAGACAGGGGGATAAAGATACGCAGTATTTT.

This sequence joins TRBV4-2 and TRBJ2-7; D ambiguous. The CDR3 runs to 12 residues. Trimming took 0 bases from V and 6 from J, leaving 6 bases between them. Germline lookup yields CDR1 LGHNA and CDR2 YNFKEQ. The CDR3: CASSQDVGEQYF. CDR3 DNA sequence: TGTGCCAGCAGCCAAGATGTCGGCGAGCAGTACTTC.

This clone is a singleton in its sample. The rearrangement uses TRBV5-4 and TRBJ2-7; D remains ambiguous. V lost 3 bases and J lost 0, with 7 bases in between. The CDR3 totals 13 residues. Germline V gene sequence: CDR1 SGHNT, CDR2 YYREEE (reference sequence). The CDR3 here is CASSSVYSYEQYF. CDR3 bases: TGTGCCAGCAGCTCGGTCTACTCCTACGAGCAGTACTTC.

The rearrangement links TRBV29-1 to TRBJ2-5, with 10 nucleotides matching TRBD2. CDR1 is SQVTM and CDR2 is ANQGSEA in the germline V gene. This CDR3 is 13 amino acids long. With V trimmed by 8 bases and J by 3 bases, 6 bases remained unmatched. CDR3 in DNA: TGCAGCTGCAGCGGGAGGGGGGAAGAGACCCAGTACTTC. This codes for CSCSGRGEETQYF.

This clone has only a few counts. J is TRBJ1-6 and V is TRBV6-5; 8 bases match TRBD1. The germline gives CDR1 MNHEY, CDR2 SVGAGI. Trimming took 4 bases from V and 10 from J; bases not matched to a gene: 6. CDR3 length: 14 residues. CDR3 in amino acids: CASSSAGGRSPLHF. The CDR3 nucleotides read TGTGCCAGCAGTTCCGCAGGGGGCCGGTCACCCCTCCACTTT.

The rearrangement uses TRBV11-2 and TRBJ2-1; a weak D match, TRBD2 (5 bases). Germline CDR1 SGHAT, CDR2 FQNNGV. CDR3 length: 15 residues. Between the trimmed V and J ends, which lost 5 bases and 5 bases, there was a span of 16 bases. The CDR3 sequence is CASSGGSGLDNEQFF. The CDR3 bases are TGTGCCAGCAGCGGCGGGTCAGGCTTGGACAATGAGCAGTTCTTC. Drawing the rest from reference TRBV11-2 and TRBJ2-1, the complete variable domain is EAGVAQSPRYKIIEKRQSVAFWCNPISGHATLYWYQQILGQGPKLLIQFQNNGVVDDSQLPKDRFSAERLKGVDSTLKIQPAKLEDSAVYLCASSGGSGLDNEQFFGPGTRLTVL.

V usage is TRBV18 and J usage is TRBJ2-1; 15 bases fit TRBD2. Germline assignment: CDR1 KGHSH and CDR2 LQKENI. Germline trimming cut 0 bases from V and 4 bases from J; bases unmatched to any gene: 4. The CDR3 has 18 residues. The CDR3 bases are TGTGCCAGCTCACCACCGTTGGGACTAGCGGGGGGATACAATGAGCAGTTCTTC. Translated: CASSPPLGLAGGYNEQFF.

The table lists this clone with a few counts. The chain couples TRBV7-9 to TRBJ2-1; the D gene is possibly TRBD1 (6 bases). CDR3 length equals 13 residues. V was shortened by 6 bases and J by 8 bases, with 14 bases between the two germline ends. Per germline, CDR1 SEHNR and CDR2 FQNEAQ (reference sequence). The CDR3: CASRTTGYDEQFF. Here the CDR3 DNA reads TGTGCCAGCAGGACAACAGGGTACGATGAGCAGTTCTTC.

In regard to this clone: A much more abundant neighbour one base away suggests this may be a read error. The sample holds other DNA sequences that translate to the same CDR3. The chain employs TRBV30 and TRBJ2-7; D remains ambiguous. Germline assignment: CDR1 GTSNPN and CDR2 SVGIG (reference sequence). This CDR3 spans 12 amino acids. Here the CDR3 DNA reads TGCGCCTGGAGTGACCCGAATAATAAGCAGTACTTC. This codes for CAWSDPNNKQYF.

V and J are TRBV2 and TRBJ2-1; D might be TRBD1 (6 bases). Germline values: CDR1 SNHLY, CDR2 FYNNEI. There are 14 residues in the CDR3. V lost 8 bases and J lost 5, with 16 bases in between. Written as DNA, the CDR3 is TGTGCCAGCGAGGGCAGGGGCGAAAACAATGAGCAGTTCTTC. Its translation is CASEGRGENNEQFF.

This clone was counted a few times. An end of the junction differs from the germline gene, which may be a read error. DNA of the CDR3: TGTGCCAGCAACCCGGCTGGGAACCCCGGGGAGCTGTTTTTT. Encoded protein: CASNPAGNPGELFF. V gene TRBV6-5 combines with J gene TRBJ2-2; D remains unclear. This CDR3 contains 14 residues. CDR1 is MNHEY, CDR2 SVGAGI, per germline.

Here the CDR3 DNA reads TGTGCCAGCATGTTGGGACATTTTTCCTACGAGCAGTACTTC. Translation gives CASMLGHFSYEQYF. The J gene is TRBJ2-7, the V gene TRBV2; the D gene is possibly TRBD1 (6 bases). Between the trimmed V and J ends, which lost 7 bases and 1 base, there was a span of 14 bases. This CDR3 spans 14 amino acids. CDR1 is SNHLY and CDR2 is FYNNEI in the germline V gene.

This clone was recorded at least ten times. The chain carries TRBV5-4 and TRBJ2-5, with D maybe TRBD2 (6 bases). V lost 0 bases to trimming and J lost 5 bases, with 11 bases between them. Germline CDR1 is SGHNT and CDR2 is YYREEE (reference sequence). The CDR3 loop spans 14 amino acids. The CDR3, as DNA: TGTGCCAGCAGCTTGGCGCGGGGTCGGGAGACCCAGTACTTC. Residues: CASSLARGRETQYF.

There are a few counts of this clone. The chain's CDR3 is CASSYAGGVPSPLHF. The CDR3 DNA sequence: TGTGCCAGCAGTTACGCTGGTGGGGTACCGTCACCCCTCCACTTT. This chain links TRBV6-5 with TRBJ1-6; D uncertain. The CDR3 loop spans 15 amino acids. V dropped 2 bases and J dropped 10 bases, with 15 bases sitting between them. CDR1 and CDR2 from the germline V gene are MNHEY and SVGAGI.

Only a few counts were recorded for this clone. In DNA, the CDR3 is TGTGCCAGCAGCTCGTCCGTCTGGGGAGAGCAAGAGACCCAGTACTTC. It translates to CASSSSVWGEQETQYF. The chain combines TRBV7-2 with TRBJ2-5, with D perhaps matching TRBD2 (5 bases). V was shortened by 4 bases and J by 2 bases, with 17 bases between the two germline ends. The length of the CDR3 is 16 residues. Germline V gives CDR1 SGHTA, CDR2 FQGNSA. The full variable domain, completed using reference TRBV7-2 and TRBJ2-5, is GAGVSQSPSNKVTEKGKDVELRCDPISGHTALYWYRQSLGQGLEFLIYFQGNSAPDKSGLPSDRFSAERTGGSVSTLTIQRTQQEDSAVYLCASSSSVWGEQETQYFGPGTRLLVL.

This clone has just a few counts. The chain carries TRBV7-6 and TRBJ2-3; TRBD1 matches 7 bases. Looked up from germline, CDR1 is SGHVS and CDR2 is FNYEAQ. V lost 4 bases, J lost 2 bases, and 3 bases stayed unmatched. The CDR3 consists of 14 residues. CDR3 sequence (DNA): TGTGCCAGCAGCTGGGGACAGCTCACAGATACGCAGTATTTT. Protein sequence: CASSWGQLTDTQYF. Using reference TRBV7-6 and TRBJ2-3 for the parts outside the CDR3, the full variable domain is GAGVSQSPRYKVTKRGQDVALRCDPISGHVSLYWYRQALGQGPEFLTYFNYEAQQDKSGLPNDRFSAERPEGSISTLTIQRTEQRDSAMYRCASSWGQLTDTQYFGPGTRLTVL.

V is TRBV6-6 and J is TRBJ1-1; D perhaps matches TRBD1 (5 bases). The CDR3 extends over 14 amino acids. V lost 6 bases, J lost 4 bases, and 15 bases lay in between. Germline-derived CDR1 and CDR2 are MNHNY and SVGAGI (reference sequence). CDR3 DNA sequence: TGTGCCAGCAGGGCCTGGGACCTGGGCACTGAAGCTTTCTTT. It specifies CASRAWDLGTEAFF.

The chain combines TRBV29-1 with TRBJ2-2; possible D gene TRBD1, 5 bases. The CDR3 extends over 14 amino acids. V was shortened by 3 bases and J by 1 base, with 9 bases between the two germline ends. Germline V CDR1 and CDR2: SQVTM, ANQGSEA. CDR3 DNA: TGCAGCGTTGAGGGGCGGAGGAACACCGGGGAGCTGTTTTTT. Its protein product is CSVEGRRNTGELFF.

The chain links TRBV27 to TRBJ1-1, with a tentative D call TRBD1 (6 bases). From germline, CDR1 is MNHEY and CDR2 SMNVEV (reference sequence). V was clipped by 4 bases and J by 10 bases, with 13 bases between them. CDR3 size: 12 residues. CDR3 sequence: CASSSDRRGAFF. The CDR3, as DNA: TGTGCCAGCAGTTCCGACAGGAGGGGAGCTTTCTTT.

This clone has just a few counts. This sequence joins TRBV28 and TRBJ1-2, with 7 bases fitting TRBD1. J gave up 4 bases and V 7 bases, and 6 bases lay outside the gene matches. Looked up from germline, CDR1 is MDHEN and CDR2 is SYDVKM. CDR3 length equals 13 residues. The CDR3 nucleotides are TGTGCCAGCAAGAAACAGGGGTTCTATGGCTACACCTTC. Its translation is CASKKQGFYGYTF.

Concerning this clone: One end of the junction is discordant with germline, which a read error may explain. CDR3 protein: CASSLLQGEDTGELFF. The CDR3 DNA reads TGTGCTAGCAGCCTATTACAGGGAGAAGACACCGGGGAGCTGTTTTTT. The V call is TRBV7-7, the J call TRBJ2-2; the D gene is possibly TRBD1 (6 bases). The CDR3 sequence is 16 residues long. Germline assignment: CDR1 SSHAT and CDR2 FNYEAQ (reference sequence).

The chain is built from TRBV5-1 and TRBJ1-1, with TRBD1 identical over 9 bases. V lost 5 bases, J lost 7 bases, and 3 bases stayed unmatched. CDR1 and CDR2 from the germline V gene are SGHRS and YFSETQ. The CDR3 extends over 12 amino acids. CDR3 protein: CASSRDRDEAFF. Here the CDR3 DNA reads TGCGCCAGCAGTCGGGACAGGGATGAAGCTTTCTTT.

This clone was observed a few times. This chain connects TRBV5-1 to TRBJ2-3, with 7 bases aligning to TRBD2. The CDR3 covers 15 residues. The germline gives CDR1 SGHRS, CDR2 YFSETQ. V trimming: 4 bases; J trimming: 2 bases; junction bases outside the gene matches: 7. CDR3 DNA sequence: TGCGCCAGCAGCCGCGGGGGAACCGACACAGATACGCAGTATTTT. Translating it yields CASSRGGTDTDTQYF.

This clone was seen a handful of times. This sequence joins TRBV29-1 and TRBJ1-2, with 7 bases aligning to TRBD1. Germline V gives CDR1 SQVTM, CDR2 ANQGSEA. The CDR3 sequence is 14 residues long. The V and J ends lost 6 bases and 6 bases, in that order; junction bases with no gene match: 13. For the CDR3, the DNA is TGCAGCGTCCCCCACAGGGGTAGTTCGAATGGCTACACCTTC. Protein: CSVPHRGSSNGYTF.

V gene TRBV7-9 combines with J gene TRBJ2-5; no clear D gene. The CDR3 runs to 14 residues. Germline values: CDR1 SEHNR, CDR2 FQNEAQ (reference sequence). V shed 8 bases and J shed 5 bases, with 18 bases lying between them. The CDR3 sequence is CASYGASERETQYF. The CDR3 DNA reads TGTGCCAGCTACGGAGCTTCCGAGAGGGAGACCCAGTACTTC.